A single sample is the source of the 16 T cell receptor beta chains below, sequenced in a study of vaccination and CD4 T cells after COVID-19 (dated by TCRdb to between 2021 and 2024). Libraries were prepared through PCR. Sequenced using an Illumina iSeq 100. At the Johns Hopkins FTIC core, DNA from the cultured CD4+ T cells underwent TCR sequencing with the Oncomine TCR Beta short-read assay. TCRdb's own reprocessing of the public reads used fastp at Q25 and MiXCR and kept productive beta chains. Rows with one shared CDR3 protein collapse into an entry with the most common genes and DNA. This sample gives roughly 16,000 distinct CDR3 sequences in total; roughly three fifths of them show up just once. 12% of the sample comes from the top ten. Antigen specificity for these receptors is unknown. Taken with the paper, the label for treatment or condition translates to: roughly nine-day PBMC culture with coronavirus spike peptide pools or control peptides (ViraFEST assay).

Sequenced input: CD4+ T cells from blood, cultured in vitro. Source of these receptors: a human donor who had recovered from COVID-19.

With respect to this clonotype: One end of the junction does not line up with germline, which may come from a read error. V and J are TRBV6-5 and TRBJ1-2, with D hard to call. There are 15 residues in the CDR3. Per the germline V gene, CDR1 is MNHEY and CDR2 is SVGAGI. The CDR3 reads CVSSYSYDTFYGYTF. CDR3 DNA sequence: TGTGTCAGCAGTTACTCCTATGACACCTTCTATGGCTACACCTTC.

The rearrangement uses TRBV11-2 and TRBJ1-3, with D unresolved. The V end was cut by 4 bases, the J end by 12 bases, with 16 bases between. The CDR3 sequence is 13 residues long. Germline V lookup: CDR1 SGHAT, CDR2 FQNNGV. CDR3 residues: CASSSFRGSNIYF. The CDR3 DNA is TGTGCCAGCAGCTCCTTTCGCGGTTCGAACATATATTTT.

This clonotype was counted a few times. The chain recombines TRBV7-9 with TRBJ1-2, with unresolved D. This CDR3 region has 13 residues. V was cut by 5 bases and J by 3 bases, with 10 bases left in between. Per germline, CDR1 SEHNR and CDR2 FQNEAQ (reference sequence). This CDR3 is CASSIGNYYGYTF. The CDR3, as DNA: TGTGCCAGCAGCATCGGGAATTACTATGGCTACACCTTC.

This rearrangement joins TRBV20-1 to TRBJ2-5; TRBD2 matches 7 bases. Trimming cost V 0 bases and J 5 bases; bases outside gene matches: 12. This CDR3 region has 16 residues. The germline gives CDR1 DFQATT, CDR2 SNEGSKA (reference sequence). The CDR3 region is CSARDAGVAVSETQYF. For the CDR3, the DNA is TGCAGTGCTAGAGATGCGGGAGTGGCTGTTAGCGAGACCCAGTACTTC.

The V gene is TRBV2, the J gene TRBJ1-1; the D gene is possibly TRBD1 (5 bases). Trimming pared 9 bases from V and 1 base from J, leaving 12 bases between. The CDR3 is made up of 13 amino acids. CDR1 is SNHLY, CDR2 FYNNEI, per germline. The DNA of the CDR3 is TGTGCCAGAGGGGACGTTGCGAACACTGAAGCTTTCTTT. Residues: CARGDVANTEAFF.

The CDR3 loop reads CASSLGISTDTQYF. CDR3 in DNA: TGTGCCAGCAGCTTGGGCATTTCCACAGATACGCAGTATTTT. The chain employs TRBV11-2 and TRBJ2-3; D is unclear. CDR3 length: 14 amino acids. The V and J ends lost 3 bases and 2 bases respectively, with 9 bases between them. The germline V gene has CDR1 SGHAT and CDR2 FQNNGV. Looking up the rest from reference TRBV11-2 and TRBJ2-3 gives the full variable domain: EAGVAQSPRYKIIEKRQSVAFWCNPISGHATLYWYQQILGQGPKLLIQFQNNGVVDDSQLPKDRFSAERLKGVDSTLKIQPAKLEDSAVYLCASSLGISTDTQYFGPGTRLTVL.

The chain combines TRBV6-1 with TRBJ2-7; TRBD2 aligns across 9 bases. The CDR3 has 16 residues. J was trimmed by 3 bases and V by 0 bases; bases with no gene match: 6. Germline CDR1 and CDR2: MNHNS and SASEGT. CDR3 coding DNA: TGTGCCAGCAGTGAAGCGGCGGGGGGGGCGGACTACGAGCAGTACTTC. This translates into CASSEAAGGADYEQYF.

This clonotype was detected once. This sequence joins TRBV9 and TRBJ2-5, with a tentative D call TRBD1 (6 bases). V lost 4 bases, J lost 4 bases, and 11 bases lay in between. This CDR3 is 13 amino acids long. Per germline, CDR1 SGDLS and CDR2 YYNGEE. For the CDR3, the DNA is TGTGCCAGCAGCCGACAGGTATTAGAGACCCAGTACTTC. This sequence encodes CASSRQVLETQYF.

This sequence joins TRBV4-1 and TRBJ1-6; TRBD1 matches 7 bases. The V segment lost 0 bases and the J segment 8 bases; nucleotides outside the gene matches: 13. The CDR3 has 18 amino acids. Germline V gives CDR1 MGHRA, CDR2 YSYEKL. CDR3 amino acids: CASSQERQGLGLHSPLHF. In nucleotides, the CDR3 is TGCGCCAGCAGCCAAGAACGACAGGGTCTCGGTCTCCATTCACCCCTCCACTTT.

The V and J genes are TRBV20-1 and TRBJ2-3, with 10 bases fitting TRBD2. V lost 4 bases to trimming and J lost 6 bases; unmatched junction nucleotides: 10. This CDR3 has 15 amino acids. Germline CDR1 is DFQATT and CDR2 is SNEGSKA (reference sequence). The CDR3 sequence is CSAKRLAGVADTQYF. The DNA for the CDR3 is TGCAGTGCTAAGAGGCTAGCGGGAGTTGCGGATACGCAGTATTTT.

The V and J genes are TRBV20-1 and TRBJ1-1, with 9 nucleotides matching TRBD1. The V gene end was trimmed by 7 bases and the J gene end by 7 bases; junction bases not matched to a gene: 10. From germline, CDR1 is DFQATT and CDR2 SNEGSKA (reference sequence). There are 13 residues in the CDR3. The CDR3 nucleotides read TGCAGTGGGTTACAGGGGGCCAGCCGTGAAGCTTTCTTT. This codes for CSGLQGASREAFF.

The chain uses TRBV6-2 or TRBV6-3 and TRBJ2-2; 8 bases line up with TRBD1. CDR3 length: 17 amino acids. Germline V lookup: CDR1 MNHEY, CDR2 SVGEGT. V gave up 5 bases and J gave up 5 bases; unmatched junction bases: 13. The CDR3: CASSPGQGAMFTGELFF. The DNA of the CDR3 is TGTGCCAGCAGTCCCGGGCAGGGGGCAATGTTTACCGGGGAGCTGTTTTTT.

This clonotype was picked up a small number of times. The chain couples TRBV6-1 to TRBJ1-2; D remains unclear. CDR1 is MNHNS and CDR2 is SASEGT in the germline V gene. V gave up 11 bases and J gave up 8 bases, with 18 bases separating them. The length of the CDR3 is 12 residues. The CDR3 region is CAVAGGSGGYTF. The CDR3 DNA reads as TGTGCCGTGGCAGGCGGGTCTGGGGGCTACACCTTC.

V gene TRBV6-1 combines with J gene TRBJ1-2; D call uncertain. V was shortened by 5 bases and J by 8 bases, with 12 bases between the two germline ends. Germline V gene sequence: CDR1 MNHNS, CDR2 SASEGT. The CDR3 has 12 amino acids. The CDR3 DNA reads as TGTGCCAGCAGTCACCGACCCGGGGGCTACACCTTC. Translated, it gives CASSHRPGGYTF.

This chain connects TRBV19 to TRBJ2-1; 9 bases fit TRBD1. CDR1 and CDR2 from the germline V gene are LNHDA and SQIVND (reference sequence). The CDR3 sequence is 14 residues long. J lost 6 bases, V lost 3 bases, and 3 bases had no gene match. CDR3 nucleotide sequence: TGTGCCAGTAGTATCTTGGACAGGGGCAATGAGCAGTTCTTC. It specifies CASSILDRGNEQFF. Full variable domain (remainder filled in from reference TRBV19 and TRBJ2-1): DGGITQSPKYLFRKEGQNVTLSCEQNLNHDAMYWYRQDPGQGLRLIYYSQIVNDFQKGDIAEGYSVSREKKESFPLTVTSAQKNPTAFYLCASSILDRGNEQFFGPGTRLTVL.

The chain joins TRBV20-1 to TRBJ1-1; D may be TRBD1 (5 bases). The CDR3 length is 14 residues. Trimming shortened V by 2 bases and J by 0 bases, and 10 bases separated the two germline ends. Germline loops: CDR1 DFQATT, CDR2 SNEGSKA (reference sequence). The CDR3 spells CSARRAGMNTEAFF. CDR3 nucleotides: TGCAGTGCTAGAAGGGCAGGGATGAACACTGAAGCTTTCTTT.